This entry concerns a single T cell receptor (beta chain). Its antigen is undetermined. The record originates from a study of cytomegalovirus exposure and HLA in healthy donors. PCR primers comprised 60 Vbeta and 13 Jbeta primers. The method was immunoSEQ multiplex PCR; TCRdb's version includes in-frame clones alone and lacks a portion of them. The table lists 150,000 to 200,000 clones, approximately 80% of them singletons. Broader study findings: Later analysis demonstrated an association between a missense DCLRE1C variant and TCR beta V- and J-gene trimming. Further analysis, carried out later, found HLA-associated TCR beta chains more clonally expanded than equally common other chains. There was a cluster of highly shared sequence variants that was likely a sequencing artifact.

What was sequenced was PBMCs. The receptor was isolated from a female donor in good health and CMV-seronegative.

The CDR3 nucleotides are TGTGCCAGCAGCCTCGGGCTAGCGGGGCCCGGGGAGCTGTTTTTT. Amino acid sequence: CASSLGLAGPGELFF. The chain joins TRBV2 to TRBJ2-2; TRBD2 agrees at 9 bases. This CDR3 has 15 residues. The V segment lost 6 bases and the J segment 6 bases; nucleotides outside the gene matches: 8. The germline gives CDR1 SNHLY, CDR2 FYNNEI.